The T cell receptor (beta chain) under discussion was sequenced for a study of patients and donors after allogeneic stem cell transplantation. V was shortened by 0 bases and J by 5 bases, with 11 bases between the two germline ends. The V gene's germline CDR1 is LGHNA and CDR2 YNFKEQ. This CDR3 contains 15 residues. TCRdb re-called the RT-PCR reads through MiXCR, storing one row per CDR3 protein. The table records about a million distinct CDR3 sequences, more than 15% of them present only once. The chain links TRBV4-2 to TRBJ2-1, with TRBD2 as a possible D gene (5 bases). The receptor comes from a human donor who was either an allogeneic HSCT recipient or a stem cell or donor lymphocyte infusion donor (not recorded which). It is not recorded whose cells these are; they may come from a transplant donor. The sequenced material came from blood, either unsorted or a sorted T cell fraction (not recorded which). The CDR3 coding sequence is TGTGCCAGCAGCCAAGATTCGAGGGCCAACAATGAGCAGTTCTTC. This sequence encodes CASSQDSRANNEQFF.